The clone carrying this TCR beta chain was recorded a few times. The sample is drawn from a study of blood T cell repertoires in COVID-19. Study-wide background: Material from acute and convalescent COVID-19 was sourced from the United States, Italy and Spain. From T cells, B-cell-depleted T cells, or PBMCs came the material, which was cDNA or gDNA.

Per the germline V gene, CDR1 is SGHRS and CDR2 is YFSETQ. This CDR3 region has 15 residues. V was clipped by 4 bases and J by 5 bases, with 19 bases between them. Original processing notes: By means of reference gene primer amplification, nucleated cell counts were estimated. Generated by immunoSEQ multiplex PCR, the TCRdb table keeps only in-frame clones and is missing some. Clonal size and the V and J genes are those of that table, whereas D and trimming came from the DNA. The sample gives 95,000 to 150,000 clones, 60% to 85% of which show up once; about 2.5% is in the top ten. The TCR comes from a man between 70 and 80 years old with acute or convalescent COVID-19. The V call is TRBV5-1, the J call TRBJ2-7, with D possibly matching TRBD1 (7 bases). The sample consisted of peripheral blood. The CDR3 sequence is CASSLRTGGGDEQYF. In nucleotides, the CDR3 is TGCGCCAGCAGCCTACGGACAGGAGGGGGTGACGAGCAGTACTTC.